This TCR beta chain emerged from a study of Graves' ophthalmopathy and Graves' hyperthyroidism. Study as a whole: The study drew peripheral blood at initial diagnosis, before any treatment. Study results and limitations: Cross-validated, the 13-signature model showed 87.88%/81.08% sensitivity/specificity, and 80%/75% in the test set.

The sample holds many counts of this clonotype. Antigen unknown. Researchers took RNA transcripts and amplified TCR beta CDR3 regions from them. RT-PCR in the first round used HTBI primers; a second-round multiplex PCR followed. MiXCR, run by TCRdb on the multiplex PCR reads, gives a single entry per CDR3 protein. This sample carries about 210,000 distinct CDR3 sequences, approximately 29% of them seen once, and the ten largest clones take approximately 9.1%. The CDR3 is made up of 17 amino acids. V shed 0 bases and J 1 base; nucleotides not matched to a gene: 8. Germline CDR1 SGHDT, CDR2 YYEEEE. From fresh peripheral blood, approximately 10 ml in volume, the PBMCs were obtained.

The clonotype originates from a man aged 50-60 years with Graves' ophthalmopathy. The rearrangement links TRBV5-6 to TRBJ1-2; TRBD1 matches 8 bases. The specimen sequenced was peripheral blood. CDR3 bases: TGTGCCAGCAGCTTGGGAGGGACAGGACCCATTAACTATGGCTACACCTTC. It specifies CASSLGGTGPINYGYTF.